Each of the 27 T cell receptor beta chains below was sequenced from the same sample in a study of shared clonotypes between healthy human individuals. Naive CD8 isolation took CD45RO-negative cells positively selected for CCR7 and excluded terminally differentiated effector memory CD45RA+ cells. Method: immunoSEQ multiplex PCR; TCRdb's copy keeps in-frame clones and lacks some. The repertoire holds around 1.9 million clones, with 93% as singletons. The sample taken for sequencing was naive CD8+ T cells from PBMCs. These receptors came from a man aged 18 to 30 in good health. Some clones in this sample may be carry-over from other donors' samples.

The chain couples TRBV27 to TRBJ2-7; D remains ambiguous. Trimming removed 3 bases from V and 3 bases from J, with 9 bases in between. Looked up from germline, CDR1 is MNHEY and CDR2 is SMNVEV (reference sequence). This CDR3 spans 13 amino acids. CDR3 DNA sequence: TGTGCCAGCAGTTTCATCGGTAACTACGAGCAGTACTTC. It specifies CASSFIGNYEQYF.

The chain uses TRBV25-1 and TRBJ2-1; D is perhaps TRBD2 (5 bases). V was trimmed by 1 base and J by 7 bases, leaving 8 bases between them. The CDR3 covers 13 residues. Germline V gene data show CDR1 as MGHDK and CDR2 as SYGVNS. The CDR3 loop is CASSEWRGNEQFF. For the CDR3, the DNA is TGTGCCAGCAGTGAATGGAGAGGGAATGAGCAGTTCTTC.

The chain carries TRBV7-6 and TRBJ2-7; TRBD1 is a possible D gene (5 bases). The CDR3 has 13 residues. With 5 bases removed from V and 2 bases from J, the gap between germline ends came to 10 bases. Germline CDR1 and CDR2: SGHVS and FNYEAQ. CDR3 amino acids: CASSQGLTYEQYF. In DNA form, the CDR3 reads TGTGCCAGCAGCCAGGGCCTTACCTACGAGCAGTACTTC.

The chain recombines TRBV19 with TRBJ2-2; D not certain. The CDR3 extends over 12 amino acids. V was clipped by 9 bases and J by 5 bases, with 10 bases between them. Germline-derived CDR1 and CDR2 are LNHDA and SQIVND (reference sequence). CDR3 nucleotides: TGTGCCAGCAAGATAGGGACCGGGGAGCTGTTTTTT. This codes for CASKIGTGELFF.

V and J are TRBV27 and TRBJ2-7, with D perhaps matching TRBD1 (5 bases). The CDR3 spans 14 residues. Germline loops: CDR1 MNHEY, CDR2 SMNVEV (reference sequence). V lost 4 bases and J lost 3, with 13 bases in between. The CDR3 DNA reads as TGTGCCAGCAGTTCCCTGTGGCAGGGCTACGAGCAGTACTTC. It codes for CASSSLWQGYEQYF.

V and J are TRBV10-1 and TRBJ2-3; perhaps TRBD2 as D (6 bases). Germline CDR1 and CDR2: WNHNN and SYGVQD (reference sequence). The V end was cut by 0 bases, the J end by 1 base, with 20 bases between. CDR3 length equals 19 residues. In DNA, the CDR3 is TGCGCCAGCAGTGAGTCGAGGGGCCGGGGGTCTAAGCGCACAGATACGCAGTATTTT. Its translation is CASSESRGRGSKRTDTQYF.

The chain uses TRBV6-5 and TRBJ2-3; maybe TRBD2 (5 bases). Germline V CDR1 and CDR2: MNHEY, SVGAGI. V gave up 6 bases and J gave up 6 bases, with 19 bases separating them. There are 15 residues in the CDR3. Here the CDR3 DNA reads TGTGCCAGCAGCCCCTCAGCGGACCCCGCGGATACGCAGTATTTT. Encoded protein: CASSPSADPADTQYF.

About this clone itself: Other nucleotide sequences from this sample produce the same CDR3. The chain carries TRBV29-1 and TRBJ1-2, with TRBD1 identical over 7 bases. The V segment lost 8 bases and the J segment 6 bases; nucleotides outside the gene matches: 6. The CDR3 contains 11 residues. Germline V gene sequence: CDR1 SQVTM, CDR2 ANQGSEA. CDR3 nucleotides: TGCAGCCTTCCGACAGGGCATGGCTACACCTTC. It codes for CSLPTGHGYTF.

The V and J genes are TRBV27 and TRBJ2-7, with D tentatively TRBD1 (5 bases). In germline, CDR1 is MNHEY, CDR2 SMNVEV (reference sequence). V was pared by 4 bases and J by 9 bases, with 10 bases between. The CDR3 consists of 11 residues. CDR3: CASSSGWAQYF. CDR3 nucleotide sequence: TGTGCCAGCAGTTCAGGGTGGGCGCAGTACTTC.

The genes are TRBV27 and TRBJ2-2, with D maybe TRBD1 (6 bases). Germline CDR1 reads MNHEY; CDR2 reads SMNVEV (reference sequence). V was pared by 2 bases and J by 5 bases, with 12 bases between. The CDR3 sequence is 15 residues long. CDR3 region: CASSLIVQGTGELFF. Here the CDR3 DNA reads TGTGCCAGCAGTTTAATTGTGCAGGGGACCGGGGAGCTGTTTTTT.

The rearrangement joins TRBV15 to TRBJ2-7; possibly TRBD1 or TRBD2 for D (5 bases each). In germline, CDR1 is LNHNV, CDR2 YYDKDF (reference sequence). Trimming took 2 bases from V and 3 from J, leaving 11 bases between them. The CDR3 length is 14 residues. CDR3 sequence (DNA): TGTGCCACCAGCAGAACCGCAGGGAGCTACGAGCAGTACTTC. Translated, it gives CATSRTAGSYEQYF.

The V gene is TRBV25-1, the J gene TRBJ1-1; 10 bases match TRBD1. V was clipped by 6 bases and J by 7 bases; unmatched bases: 5. Germline V gene data show CDR1 as MGHDK and CDR2 as SYGVNS. The CDR3 covers 13 residues. CDR3 nucleotides: TGTGCCAGCAGCCGGGACAGGGGTAGTGAAGCTTTCTTT. Its translation: CASSRDRGSEAFF.

The gene calls are TRBV9 and TRBJ2-5; 10 bases map to TRBD1. V dropped 4 bases and J dropped 4; count of bases not matched to a gene: 10. Germline CDR1 SGDLS, CDR2 YYNGEE. The length of the CDR3 is 16 residues. The chain's CDR3 is CASSTQTGGIGETQYF. The CDR3 DNA reads as TGTGCCAGCAGCACACAGACAGGGGGCATCGGAGAGACCCAGTACTTC.

The J gene is TRBJ1-1, the V gene TRBV6-5; 9 bases match TRBD1. The germline gives CDR1 MNHEY, CDR2 SVGAGI. The CDR3 contains 12 residues. The J segment lost 7 bases and the V segment lost 5 bases, leaving 2 bases of the junction unmatched. For the CDR3, the DNA is TGTGCCAGCAGTGACAGGGGGTATGAAGCTTTCTTT. Translated: CASSDRGYEAFF.

The chain uses TRBV27 and TRBJ2-7, with D perhaps assigned TRBD1 or TRBD2 (5 bases each). The germline V gene has CDR1 MNHEY and CDR2 SMNVEV (reference sequence). The CDR3 loop spans 13 amino acids. The V gene lost 4 bases and the J gene lost 5 bases, with 12 bases spanning the gap. DNA for the CDR3: TGTGCCAGCAGTTGGGGGTCCAGGAACGAGCAGTACTTC. Translation gives CASSWGSRNEQYF.

As regards this clone: Other DNA sequences in the sample encode the same CDR3. The V gene is TRBV27, the J gene TRBJ2-7; D uncertain. V was pared by 5 bases and J by 0 bases, with 8 bases between. The CDR3 has 13 amino acids. Per the germline V gene, CDR1 is MNHEY and CDR2 is SMNVEV (reference sequence). CDR3 amino acids: CASSPRFSYEQYF. CDR3 in DNA: TGTGCCAGCAGTCCCCGATTCTCCTACGAGCAGTACTTC.

Regarding this clone: This sample includes further DNA sequences coding for the same CDR3. The chain links TRBV5-1 to TRBJ1-1; tentative D call: TRBD1 (5 bases). The V gene's germline CDR1 is SGHRS and CDR2 YFSETQ. Trimming cost V 0 bases and J 0 bases, with 9 bases left between them. The CDR3 covers 15 residues. The CDR3 sequence: CASSLDRLMNTEAFF. In DNA form, the CDR3 reads TGCGCCAGCAGCTTGGACAGGTTAATGAACACTGAAGCTTTCTTT.

J is TRBJ1-2 and V is TRBV9; perhaps TRBD1 as D (6 bases). CDR1 is SGDLS and CDR2 is YYNGEE in the germline V gene. The CDR3 has 14 residues. V was clipped by 3 bases and J by 5 bases, with 14 bases between them. In DNA, the CDR3 is TGTGCCAGCAGCGATCAGGGGCAGAGGTATGGCTACACCTTC. Protein sequence: CASSDQGQRYGYTF.

The chain has TRBV5-6 and TRBJ2-1, with a possible D match to TRBD1 (5 bases). V lost 0 bases to trimming and J lost 5 bases, with 12 bases between them. This CDR3 region has 15 residues. From germline, CDR1 is SGHDT and CDR2 YYEEEE. The CDR3 DNA follows: TGTGCCAGCAGCTTGGCGCAGGGTTCGAACAATGAGCAGTTCTTC. Its protein is CASSLAQGSNNEQFF.

This clone was detected once. The chain is built from TRBV5-8 and TRBJ2-1; D is undetermined. Trimming pared 0 bases from V and 0 bases from J, leaving 7 bases between. The germline V gene has CDR1 SGHTS and CDR2 YDEGEE. The CDR3 has 15 residues. The CDR3, as DNA: TGTGCCAGCAGCTTGGGGGTTCGCTCCTACAATGAGCAGTTCTTC. This gives the protein CASSLGVRSYNEQFF.

The chain is built from TRBV18 and TRBJ2-3; 8 bases match TRBD2. The length of the CDR3 is 17 residues. Germline-derived CDR1 and CDR2 are KGHSH and LQKENI. J lost 4 bases, V lost 3 bases, and 12 bases had no gene match. CDR3 in amino acids: CASSPPHLAGMADTQYF. CDR3 bases: TGTGCCAGCTCACCCCCTCATCTAGCGGGTATGGCAGATACGCAGTATTTT.

V gene TRBV27 combines with J gene TRBJ2-7; 8 nucleotides match TRBD2. The CDR3 contains 17 residues. J gave up 7 bases and V 3 bases, and 17 bases lay outside the gene matches. The germline gives CDR1 MNHEY, CDR2 SMNVEV (reference sequence). CDR3 sequence (DNA): TGTGCCAGCAGTTTTCGGACCAAAGCGGGAGCGGTGTATGAGCAGTACTTC. It is translated as CASSFRTKAGAVYEQYF.

V is TRBV7-2 and J is TRBJ2-1; D is perhaps TRBD2 (6 bases). Trimming left V 3 bases short and J 1 base short, with 10 bases between. The CDR3 covers 15 residues. Germline CDR1 and CDR2: SGHTA and FQGNSA. The DNA of the CDR3 is TGTGCCAGCAGCTTGGGGGACTTGTCCTACAATGAGCAGTTCTTC. Translated: CASSLGDLSYNEQFF.

The J gene is TRBJ2-7, the V gene TRBV10-3; 7 nucleotides match TRBD1. V gave up 5 bases and J gave up 3 bases; unmatched junction bases: 7. The CDR3 loop spans 14 amino acids. CDR1 and CDR2 from the germline V gene are ENHRY and SYGVKD. CDR3 in amino acids: CAISTGTVIYEQYF. Written as DNA, the CDR3 is TGTGCCATCAGTACCGGGACAGTGATCTACGAGCAGTACTTC.

In nucleotides, the CDR3 is TGTGCCAGCAGCTTCGGGGACAGGGCAGCCTACGAGCAGTACTTC. Translation: CASSFGDRAAYEQYF. V is TRBV7-2 and J is TRBJ2-7; 9 bases map to TRBD1. Germline CDR1 and CDR2: SGHTA and FQGNSA. V shed 3 bases, J shed 2 bases, and the junction held 5 bases outside the gene matches. The length of the CDR3 is 15 residues.

The chain uses TRBV28 and TRBJ2-2; D not resolved. Germline V lookup: CDR1 MDHEN, CDR2 SYDVKM. The CDR3 is 16 amino acids. V lost 2 bases and J lost 1, with 11 bases in between. CDR3 sequence: CASSLHPLENTGELFF. Written as DNA, the CDR3 is TGTGCCAGCAGTTTACACCCCCTTGAGAACACCGGGGAGCTGTTTTTT.

This clone appeared a few times. Other DNA sequences within the sample encode an identical CDR3. The chain employs TRBV30 and TRBJ1-1; no clear D gene. Looked up from germline, CDR1 is GTSNPN and CDR2 is SVGIG (reference sequence). The CDR3 loop spans 13 amino acids. The ends were cut back, 0 bases at V and 1 base at J, with 6 bases in the middle. CDR3 amino acids: CAWSVTENTEAFF. The CDR3 bases are TGTGCCTGGAGTGTAACCGAGAACACTGAAGCTTTCTTT.